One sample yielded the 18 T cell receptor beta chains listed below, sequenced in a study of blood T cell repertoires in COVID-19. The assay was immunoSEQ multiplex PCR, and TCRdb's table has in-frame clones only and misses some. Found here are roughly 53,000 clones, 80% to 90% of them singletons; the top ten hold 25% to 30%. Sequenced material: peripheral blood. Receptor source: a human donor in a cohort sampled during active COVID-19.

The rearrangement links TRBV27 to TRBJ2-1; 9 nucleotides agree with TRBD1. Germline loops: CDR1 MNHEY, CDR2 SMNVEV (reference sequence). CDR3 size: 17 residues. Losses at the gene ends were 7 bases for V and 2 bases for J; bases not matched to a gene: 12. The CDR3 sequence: CASMRVPGQGTYNEQFF. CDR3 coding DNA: TGTGCCAGCATGAGAGTCCCGGGACAGGGCACCTACAATGAGCAGTTCTTC.

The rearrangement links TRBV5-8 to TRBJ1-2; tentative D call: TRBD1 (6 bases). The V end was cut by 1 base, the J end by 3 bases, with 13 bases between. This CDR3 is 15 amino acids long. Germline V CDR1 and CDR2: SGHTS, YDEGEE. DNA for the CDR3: TGTGCCAGCAGCTTGCCTTACAGGGTCGACTATGGCTACACCTTC. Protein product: CASSLPYRVDYGYTF. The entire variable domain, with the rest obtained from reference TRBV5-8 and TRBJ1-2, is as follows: EAGVTQSPTHLIKTRGQQATLRCSPISGHTSVYWYQQALGLGLQFLLWYDEGEERNRGNFPPRFSGRQFPNYSSELNVNALELEDSALYLCASSLPYRVDYGYTFGSGTRLTVV.

CDR3 residues: CASSQTTNPSYNEQFF. CDR3 coding DNA: TGTGCCAGCTCACAAACGACTAATCCTTCCTACAATGAGCAGTTCTTC. The genes are TRBV18 and TRBJ2-1, with a possible D match to TRBD2 (5 bases). Trimming stripped 4 bases from V and 1 base from J, with 14 bases between. Germline V gene lookup returns CDR1 KGHSH and CDR2 LQKENI. There are 16 residues in the CDR3. The full variable domain, with the rest looked up from reference TRBV18 and TRBJ2-1, is NAGVMQNPRHLVRRRGQEARLRCSPMKGHSHVYWYRQLPEEGLKFMVYLQKENIIDESGMPKERFSAEFPKEGPSILRIQQVVRGDSAAYFCASSQTTNPSYNEQFFGPGTRLTVL.

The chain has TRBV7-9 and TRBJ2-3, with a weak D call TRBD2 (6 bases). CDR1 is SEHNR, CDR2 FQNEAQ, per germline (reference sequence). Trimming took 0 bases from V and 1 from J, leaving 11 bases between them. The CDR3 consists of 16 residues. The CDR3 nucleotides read TGTGCCAGCAGCTTAGCACGGGGGTTAGGCACAGATACGCAGTATTTT. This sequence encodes CASSLARGLGTDTQYF.

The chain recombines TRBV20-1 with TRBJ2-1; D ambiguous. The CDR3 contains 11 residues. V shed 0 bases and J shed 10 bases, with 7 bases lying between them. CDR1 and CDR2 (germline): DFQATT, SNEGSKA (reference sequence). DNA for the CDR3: TGCAGTGCTAGAGATAGTTGGGAGCAGTTCTTC. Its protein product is CSARDSWEQFF.

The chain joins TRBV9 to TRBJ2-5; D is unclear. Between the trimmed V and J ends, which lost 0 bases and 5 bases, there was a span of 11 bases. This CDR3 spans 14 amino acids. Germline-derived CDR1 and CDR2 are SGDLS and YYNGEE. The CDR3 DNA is TGTGCCAGCAGCGTAGGAGTCCCGAGGGAGACCCAGTACTTC. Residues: CASSVGVPRETQYF.

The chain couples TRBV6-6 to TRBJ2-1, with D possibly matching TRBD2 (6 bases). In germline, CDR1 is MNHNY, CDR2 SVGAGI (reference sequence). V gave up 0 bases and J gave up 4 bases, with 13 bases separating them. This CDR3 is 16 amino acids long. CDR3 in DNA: TGTGCCAGCAGTTACTCGACCGGGAGAGGATACAATGAGCAGTTCTTC. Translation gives CASSYSTGRGYNEQFF.

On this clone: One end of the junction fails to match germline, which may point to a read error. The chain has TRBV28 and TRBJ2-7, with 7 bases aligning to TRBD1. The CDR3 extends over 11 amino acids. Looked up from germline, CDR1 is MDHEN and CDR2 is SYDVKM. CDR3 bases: TGTGCCAGCAGTCCCCGAACTCGACAGGGCTTC. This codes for CASSPRTRQGF.

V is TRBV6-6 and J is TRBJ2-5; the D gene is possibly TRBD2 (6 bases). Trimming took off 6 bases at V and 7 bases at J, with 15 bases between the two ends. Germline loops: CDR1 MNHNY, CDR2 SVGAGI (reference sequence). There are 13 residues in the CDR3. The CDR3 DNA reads TGTGCCAGCAGGGGTGCTCCCGGGGGGACCCAGTACTTC. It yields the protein CASRGAPGGTQYF.

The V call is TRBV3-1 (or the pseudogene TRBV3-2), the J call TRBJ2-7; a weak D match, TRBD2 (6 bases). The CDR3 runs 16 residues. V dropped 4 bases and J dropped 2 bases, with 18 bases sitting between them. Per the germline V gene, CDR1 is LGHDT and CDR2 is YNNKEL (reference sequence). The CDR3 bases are TGTGCCAGCAGCCCACGGGGAGGTGTTAGTACCTACGAGCAGTACTTC. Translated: CASSPRGGVSTYEQYF.

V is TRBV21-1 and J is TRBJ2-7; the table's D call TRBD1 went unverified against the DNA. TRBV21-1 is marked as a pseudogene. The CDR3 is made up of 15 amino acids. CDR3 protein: CASRRPNRDKGEQYF. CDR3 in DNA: TGTGCCAGCAGACGACCAAACAGGGACAAGGGAGAGCAGTACTTC.

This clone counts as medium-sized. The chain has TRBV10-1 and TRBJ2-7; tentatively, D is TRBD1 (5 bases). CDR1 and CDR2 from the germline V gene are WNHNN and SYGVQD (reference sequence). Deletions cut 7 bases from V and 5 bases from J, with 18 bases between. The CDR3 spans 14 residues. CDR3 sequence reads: CASKRLNRRDEQYF. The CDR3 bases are TGCGCCAGCAAAAGGCTCAACAGGAGAGACGAGCAGTACTTC.

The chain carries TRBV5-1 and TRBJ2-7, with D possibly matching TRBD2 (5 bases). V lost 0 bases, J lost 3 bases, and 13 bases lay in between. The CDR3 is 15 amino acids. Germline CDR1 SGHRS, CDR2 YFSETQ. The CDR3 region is CASSLGAGLDYEQYF. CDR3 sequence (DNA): TGCGCCAGCAGCTTGGGTGCGGGCCTAGACTACGAGCAGTACTTC.

The CDR3 reads CASRQLGTGGRETQYF. In DNA, the CDR3 is TGTGCCAGTAGGCAACTCGGGACAGGGGGGAGGGAGACCCAGTACTTC. The genes are TRBV19 and TRBJ2-5, with 11 nucleotides matching TRBD1. The V and J ends lost 6 bases and 5 bases, in that order; junction bases with no gene match: 11. The CDR3 loop spans 16 amino acids. CDR1 and CDR2 (germline): LNHDA, SQIVND (reference sequence). The full variable domain, in which reference TRBV19 and TRBJ2-5 provide the parts outside the CDR3, is DGGITQSPKYLFRKEGQNVTLSCEQNLNHDAMYWYRQDPGQGLRLIYYSQIVNDFQKGDIAEGYSVSREKKESFPLTVTSAQKNPTAFYLCASRQLGTGGRETQYFGPGTRLLVL.

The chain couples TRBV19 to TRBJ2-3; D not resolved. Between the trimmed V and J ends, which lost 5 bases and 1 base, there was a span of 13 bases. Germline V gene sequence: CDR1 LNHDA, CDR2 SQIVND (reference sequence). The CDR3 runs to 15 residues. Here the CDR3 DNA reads TGTGCCAGTAGTCCTCACAGCCTCGGCACAGATACGCAGTATTTT. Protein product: CASSPHSLGTDTQYF. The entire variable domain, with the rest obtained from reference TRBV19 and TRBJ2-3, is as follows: DGGITQSPKYLFRKEGQNVTLSCEQNLNHDAMYWYRQDPGQGLRLIYYSQIVNDFQKGDIAEGYSVSREKKESFPLTVTSAQKNPTAFYLCASSPHSLGTDTQYFGPGTRLTVL.

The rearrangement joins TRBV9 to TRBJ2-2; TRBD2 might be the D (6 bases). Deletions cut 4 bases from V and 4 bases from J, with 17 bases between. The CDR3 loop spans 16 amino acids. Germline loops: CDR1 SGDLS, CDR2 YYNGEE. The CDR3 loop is CASSPSWRVSTGELFF. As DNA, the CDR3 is TGTGCCAGCAGCCCAAGTTGGAGGGTCAGCACCGGGGAGCTGTTTTTT.

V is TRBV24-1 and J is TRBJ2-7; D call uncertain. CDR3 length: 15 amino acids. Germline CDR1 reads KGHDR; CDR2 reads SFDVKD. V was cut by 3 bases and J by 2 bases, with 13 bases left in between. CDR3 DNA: TGTGCCACCAGTGATGGTCATAACAGAACCTACGAGCAGTACTTC. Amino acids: CATSDGHNRTYEQYF.

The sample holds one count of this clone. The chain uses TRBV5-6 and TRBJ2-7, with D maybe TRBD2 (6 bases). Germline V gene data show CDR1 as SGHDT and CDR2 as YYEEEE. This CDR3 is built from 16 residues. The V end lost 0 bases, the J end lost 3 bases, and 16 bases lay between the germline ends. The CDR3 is CASSLETSLLDYEQYF. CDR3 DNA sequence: TGTGCCAGCAGCTTGGAAACTAGCTTGCTTGACTACGAGCAGTACTTC.